This TCR beta chain was captured by sequencing in a study of T cells in Graves' hyperthyroidism and ophthalmopathy. As for the study in general: Staff took peripheral blood when the initial diagnosis was made, before any treatment began.

Study-wide points: Median prediction lead before ophthalmopathy onset was about 6.3 months with the model. Among clonotypes expanded in thyroid above 0.001, most were also found in blood.

At least ten counts were recorded for this clonotype. What it binds is unknown. Uncontrolled infections, other autoimmune diseases, pregnancy or lactation led to exclusion of patients. Unmatched junction bases numbered 1, after V lost 2 bases and J lost 4 bases. Germline-derived CDR1 and CDR2 are SGHTA and FQGNSA. The CDR3 consists of 13 residues. Amplification targeted TCR beta CDR3 regions from RNA transcripts. HTBI primers were used for first-round RT-PCR of the TCR CDR3. TCRdb re-analysed the multiplex PCR reads in MiXCR, keeping a single row per CDR3 protein. Of about 250,000 distinct CDR3 sequences detected, approximately 20% appear once; the ten largest clones hold 50% to 75%.

Sequencing used blood. This TCR came from a man aged 25-45 years with Graves' ophthalmopathy. The chain employs TRBV7-2 and TRBJ2-5; 7 bases fit TRBD2. The CDR3 bases are TGTGCCAGCAGCTTAAGGACTAGAGAGACCCAGTACTTC. Its protein is CASSLRTRETQYF.